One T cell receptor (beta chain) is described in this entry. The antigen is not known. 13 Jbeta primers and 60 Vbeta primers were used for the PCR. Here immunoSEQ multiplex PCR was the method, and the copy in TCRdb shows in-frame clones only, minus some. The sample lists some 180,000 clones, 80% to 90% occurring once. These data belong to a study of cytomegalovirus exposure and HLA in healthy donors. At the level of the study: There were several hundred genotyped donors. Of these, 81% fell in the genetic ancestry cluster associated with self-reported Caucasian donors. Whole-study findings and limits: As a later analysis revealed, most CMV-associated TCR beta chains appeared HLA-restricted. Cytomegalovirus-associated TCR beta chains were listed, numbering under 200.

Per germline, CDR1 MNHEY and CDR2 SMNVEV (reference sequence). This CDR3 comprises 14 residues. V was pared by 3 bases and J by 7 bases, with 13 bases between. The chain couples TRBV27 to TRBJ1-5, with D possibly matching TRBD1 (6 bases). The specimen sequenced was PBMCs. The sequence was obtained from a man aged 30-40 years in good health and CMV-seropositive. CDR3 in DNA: TGTGCCAGCAGTTTCGCAGGGGCCCGGCAGCCCCAGCATTTT. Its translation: CASSFAGARQPQHF.